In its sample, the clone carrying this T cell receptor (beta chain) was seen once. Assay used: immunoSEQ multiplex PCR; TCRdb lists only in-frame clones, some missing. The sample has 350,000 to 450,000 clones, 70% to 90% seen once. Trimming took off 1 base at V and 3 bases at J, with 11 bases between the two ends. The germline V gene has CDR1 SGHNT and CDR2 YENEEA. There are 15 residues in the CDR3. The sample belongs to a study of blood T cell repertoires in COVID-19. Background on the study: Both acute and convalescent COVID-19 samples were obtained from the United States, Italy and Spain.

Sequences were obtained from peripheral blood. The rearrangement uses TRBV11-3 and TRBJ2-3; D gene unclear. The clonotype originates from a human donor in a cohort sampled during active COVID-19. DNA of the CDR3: TGTGCCAGCAGCTTAGGAGGCCTGCCGACAGATACGCAGTATTTT. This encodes CASSLGGLPTDTQYF.